This T cell receptor beta chain appears in the sequencing data of a study of radiotherapy plus CTLA-4 blockade in lung cancer. Germline CDR1 is MNHEY and CDR2 is SMNVEV (reference sequence). V was clipped by 6 bases and J by 6 bases, with 12 bases between them. The CDR3 is made up of 13 amino acids. Study-wide points: In blood, TCR clones derived from the tumor expanded after radiotherapy plus ipilimumab.

Profiling relied on immunoSEQ multiplex PCR, and the TCRdb table lists in-frame clones only, not all of them. The repertoire holds fewer than 70,000 clones, with 79% as singletons. As regards this clone: Its antigen is not known.

The chain joins TRBV27 to TRBJ2-4, with D maybe TRBD2 (6 bases). The input for sequencing was peripheral blood, taken from a patient treated with radiotherapy plus ipilimumab. This receptor was identified in a human donor with non-small cell lung cancer who had a complete response to radiotherapy plus ipilimumab. CDR3 coding DNA: TGTGCCAGCAGCCCGGGGGAGATAAACATTCAGTACTTC. Encoded protein: CASSPGEINIQYF.